Listed below are T cell receptor beta chains from one sample, sequenced in a study of breast tumors, draining lymph nodes, adjacent tissues. In TCRdb, the multiplex PCR reads were re-called with MiXCR into one record per CDR3 protein. The repertoire holds roughly 80,000 distinct CDR3 sequences, with under 25% as singletons. Sequenced: axillary lymph node tissue. These receptors were taken from a female donor with breast cancer. Some clones in this sample may be carry-over from other donors' samples. CDR3s include the opening cysteine and the closing phenylalanine or tryptophan. D genes are given only for firm matches. Some rows mark clone size as missing; the rest say once, few, many or name a class of expanded clone.

j_call,d_call,v_call,clone_size,cdr3_nt,cdr3_aa
TRBJ2-7,NA,TRBV7-9,many,TGTGCCAGCAGCCGCGGACAGATCTACGAGCAGTACTTC,CASSRGQIYEQYF
TRBJ2-3,TRBD2,TRBV6-2/TRBV6-3,few,TGTGCCAGCAGTTGGGGCGGGAGGGCCAGGACAGATACGCAGTATTTT,CASSWGGRARTDTQYF
TRBJ2-5,TRBD2,TRBV4-3,many,TGCGCCAGCAGCCAAGGAGGGACTAGCGAGGAGACCCAGTACTTC,CASSQGGTSEETQYF
TRBJ1-2,NA,TRBV24-1,many,TGTGCCACCAGTGATTACGAACAGGCCTATGGCTACACCTTC,CATSDYEQAYGYTF
TRBJ1-3,NA,TRBV19,NA,TGTGCCAGTAGTGGTTTCCCCGGGACCGACGGCTCTGGAAACACCATATATTTT,CASSGFPGTDGSGNTIYF
TRBJ2-1,TRBD2,TRBV24-1,many,TGTGCCACCAGTGATCACCCAGGACTAGCGGGAGGATTAGGGAACGAGCAGTTCTTC,CATSDHPGLAGGLGNEQFF
TRBJ1-6,TRBD1,TRBV20-1,many,TGCAGTGCGTGGCGGGACAGGGGAAACTCACCCCTCCACTTT,CSAWRDRGNSPLHF
TRBJ2-7,TRBD2,TRBV29-1,NA,TGCAGCGTTGAGGCGGAGGCGGGAGGTTACGAGCAGTACTTC,CSVEAEAGGYEQYF
TRBJ2-1,TRBD2,TRBV4-1,NA,TGCGCCAGCAGCCAAGGAACCCCCCAGACGGGAGGGCCGTGGAATGAGCAGTTCTTC,CASSQGTPQTGGPWNEQFF
TRBJ1-2,NA,TRBV4-2,many,TGTGCCAGCAGCCCAGTCGGGGCGCAAGGCTACACCTTC,CASSPVGAQGYTF
TRBJ2-7,TRBD2,TRBV19,many,TGTGCCAGTAAACCTAGCGGAACGTACGAGCAGTACTTC,CASKPSGTYEQYF
TRBJ1-5,NA,TRBV19,many,TGTGCCAGTAGTATCCTTACAGGGATGGGCGCTCAGCCCCAGCATTTT,CASSILTGMGAQPQHF
TRBJ1-2,TRBD1,TRBV10-3,many,TGTGCCATCAGTGCGGGACAGGCACTCGGCTACACCTTC,CAISAGQALGYTF